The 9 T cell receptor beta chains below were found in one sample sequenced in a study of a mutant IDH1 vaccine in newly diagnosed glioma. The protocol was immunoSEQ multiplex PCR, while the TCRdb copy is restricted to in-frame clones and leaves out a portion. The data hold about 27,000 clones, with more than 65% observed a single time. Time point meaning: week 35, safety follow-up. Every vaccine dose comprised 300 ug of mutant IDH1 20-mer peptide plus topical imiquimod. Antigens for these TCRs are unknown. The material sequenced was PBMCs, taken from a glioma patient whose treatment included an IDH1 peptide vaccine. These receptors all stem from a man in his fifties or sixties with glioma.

The CDR3 is CASKPGGVRTGELFF. The DNA for the CDR3 is TGTGCCAGCAAGCCGGGAGGGGTTAGGACCGGGGAGCTGTTTTTT. The chain is built from TRBV2 and TRBJ2-2; 8 bases are a match to TRBD2. CDR3 length equals 15 residues. V dropped 7 bases and J dropped 5; count of bases not matched to a gene: 9. Germline loops: CDR1 SNHLY, CDR2 FYNNEI.

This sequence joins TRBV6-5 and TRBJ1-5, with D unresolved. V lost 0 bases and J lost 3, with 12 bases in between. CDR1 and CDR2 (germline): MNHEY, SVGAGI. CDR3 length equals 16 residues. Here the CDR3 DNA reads TGTGCCAGCAGTTACTCTCGTGTTACTGTCAATCAGCCCCAGCATTTT. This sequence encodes CASSYSRVTVNQPQHF.

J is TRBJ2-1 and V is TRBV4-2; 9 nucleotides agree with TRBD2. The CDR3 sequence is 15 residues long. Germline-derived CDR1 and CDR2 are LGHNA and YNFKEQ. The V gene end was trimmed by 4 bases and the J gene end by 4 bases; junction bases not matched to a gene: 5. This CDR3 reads CASSRGLASYNEQFF. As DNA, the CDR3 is TGTGCCAGCAGCCGCGGACTAGCGTCATACAATGAGCAGTTCTTC.

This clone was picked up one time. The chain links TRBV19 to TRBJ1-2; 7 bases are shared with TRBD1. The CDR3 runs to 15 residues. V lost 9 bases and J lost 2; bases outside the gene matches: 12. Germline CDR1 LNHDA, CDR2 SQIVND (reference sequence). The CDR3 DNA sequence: TGTGCCAGCACCGGACAGGAATTATTGAACTATGGCTACACCTTC. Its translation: CASTGQELLNYGYTF.

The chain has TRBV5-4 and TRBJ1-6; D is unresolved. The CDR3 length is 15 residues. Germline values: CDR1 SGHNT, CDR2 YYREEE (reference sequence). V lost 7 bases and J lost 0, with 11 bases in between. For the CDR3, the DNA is TGTGCCAGCCGGCCCGGGAGCTCCTATAATTCACCCCTCCACTTT. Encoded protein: CASRPGSSYNSPLHF.

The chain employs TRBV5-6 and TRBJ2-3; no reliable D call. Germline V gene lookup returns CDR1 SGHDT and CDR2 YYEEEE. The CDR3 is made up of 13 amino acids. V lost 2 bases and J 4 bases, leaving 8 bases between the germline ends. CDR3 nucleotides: TGTGCCAGCAGCTTAGGAAGTGCAGATACGCAGTATTTT. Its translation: CASSLGSADTQYF.

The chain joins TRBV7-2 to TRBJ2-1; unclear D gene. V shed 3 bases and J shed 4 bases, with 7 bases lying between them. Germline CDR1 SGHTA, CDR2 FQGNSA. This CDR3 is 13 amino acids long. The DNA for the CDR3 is TGTGCCAGCAGCTTTATGACTTACAATGAGCAGTTCTTC. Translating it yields CASSFMTYNEQFF.

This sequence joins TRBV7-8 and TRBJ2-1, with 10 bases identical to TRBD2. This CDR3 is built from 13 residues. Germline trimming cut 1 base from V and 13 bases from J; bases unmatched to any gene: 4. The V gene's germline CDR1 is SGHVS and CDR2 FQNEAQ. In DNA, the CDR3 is TGTGCCAGCAGCTTAGAAGCGGGGGGGGAACAGTTCTTC. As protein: CASSLEAGGEQFF.

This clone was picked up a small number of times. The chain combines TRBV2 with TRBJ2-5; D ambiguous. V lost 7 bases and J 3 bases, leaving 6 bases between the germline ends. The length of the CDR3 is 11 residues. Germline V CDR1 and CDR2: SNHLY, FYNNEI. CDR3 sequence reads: CASTLKETQYF. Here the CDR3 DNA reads TGTGCCAGCACCCTAAAAGAGACCCAGTACTTC.